This passage covers 5 T cell receptor beta chains from one sample sequenced in a study of shared clonotypes between healthy human individuals. Selected positively for CCR7 and CD45RO-negative, naive CD8 cells excluded terminally differentiated effector memory CD45RA+ cells. Measured with immunoSEQ multiplex PCR; TCRdb has only the in-frame clones, and not every one. Of about 2 million clones in the sample, approximately 94% are singletons; the top ten hold roughly 1%. Sequenced: naive CD8+ T cells sorted from blood. These receptors came from a man between 18 and 35 years old in good health.

A remark on this clone: The same CDR3 can be traced to other DNA sequences in this sample. The CDR3 is CASSLTGGEQYF. CDR3 in DNA: TGTGCCAGCAGCTTGACAGGGGGAGAGCAGTACTTC. This chain uses TRBV7-9 with TRBJ2-7; the match to TRBD1 covers 9 bases. Trimming cost V 3 bases and J 7 bases; bases outside gene matches: 1. The length of the CDR3 is 12 residues. CDR1 and CDR2 (germline): SEHNR, FQNEAQ (reference sequence).

This chain joins TRBV4-1 and TRBJ2-5; 9 positions agree with TRBD2. Trimming removed 1 base from V and 5 bases from J; junction bases left unmatched: 8. Germline CDR1 reads MGHRA; CDR2 reads YSYEKL. The CDR3 has 16 amino acids. The CDR3 DNA sequence: TGCGCCAGCAGCCAAGTCTTAGCGGGAGAGGGTGAGACCCAGTACTTC. Translation gives CASSQVLAGEGETQYF.

The chain links TRBV7-9 to TRBJ1-1, with 7 bases fitting TRBD1. The germline V gene has CDR1 SEHNR and CDR2 FQNEAQ (reference sequence). Trimming took 4 bases from V and 6 from J; bases not matched to a gene: 14. The CDR3 has 16 amino acids. CDR3 bases: TGTGCCAGCAGCTCAAGGGTGTCGACAGGGAAATCTGAAGCTTTCTTT. Translation: CASSSRVSTGKSEAFF.

This chain uses TRBV2 with TRBJ1-1, with 8 bases identical to TRBD1. Germline-derived CDR1 and CDR2 are SNHLY and FYNNEI. With V trimmed by 11 bases and J by 0 bases, 2 bases remained unmatched. The CDR3 sequence is 12 residues long. The CDR3 sequence: CARDRLNTEAFF. In nucleotides, the CDR3 is TGTGCCCGGGACAGGCTGAACACTGAAGCTTTCTTT.

The J gene is TRBJ2-5, the V gene TRBV7-9; possible D gene TRBD2, 5 bases. Trimming pared 1 base from V and 9 bases from J, leaving 21 bases between. The germline CDR1 and CDR2 sequences are SEHNR and FQNEAQ (reference sequence). The CDR3 is 16 residues long. The CDR3 sequence: CASSLVPADLPVAQYF. CDR3 sequence (DNA): TGTGCCAGCAGCTTAGTCCCAGCGGACCTCCCGGTGGCCCAGTACTTC.